This TCR beta chain comes out of a study of blood T cells in healthy people across ages. Study outcomes and limitations: When set beside aged donors, long-lived donors presented more naive CD4+ cells and higher diversity. PBMCs that were unsorted prevented a conclusive naive versus antigen-experienced comparison.

The count of this clonotype is one. Its antigen is not identified. The CDR3 contains 16 residues. Looked up from germline, CDR1 is MGHRA and CDR2 is YSYEKL. V was pared by 1 base and J by 0 bases, with 12 bases between. The use of a sample-barcoded 5' primer and a J-beta primer mix characterized a second PCR of roughly 6 to 12 cycles. Every cDNA was tagged by a template-switch adaptor with 12 random nucleotides. Via MiXCR, TCRdb re-called the 5' RACE reads, giving one row per CDR3 protein. The data contain about 1.8 million distinct CDR3 sequences, roughly 52% of them singletons. The specimen sequenced was blood. The sequence was collected from a woman between 35 and 50 years old in good health. The chain couples TRBV4-1 to TRBJ1-2, with D uncertain. The CDR3 region is CASSQGWTRANYGYTF. The CDR3 nucleotides are TGCGCCAGCAGCCAAGGTTGGACGAGAGCTAACTATGGCTACACCTTC.